Given below is one TCR beta chain in context. TCRdb's copy holds only in-frame clones and misses some; the assay was immunoSEQ multiplex PCR. The sample consists of 210,000 or so clones, 80% to 90% of them appearing once. The source of the sample is a study of blood T cell repertoires in COVID-19. Study-wide context: Sources were T cells, B-cell-depleted T cells, or PBMCs; the material itself was cDNA or gDNA.

Between the trimmed V and J ends, which lost 0 bases and 5 bases, there was a span of 14 bases. CDR3 length equals 15 residues. Germline V gene lookup returns CDR1 SGHRS and CDR2 YFSETQ. The sequence came from a human donor in a cohort sampled during active COVID-19. J is TRBJ2-5 and V is TRBV5-1; TRBD1 might be the D (6 bases). Specimen: peripheral blood. CDR3 sequence reads: CASSLEGQKLETQYF. The DNA of the CDR3 is TGCGCCAGCAGCTTGGAAGGACAGAAATTGGAGACCCAGTACTTC.